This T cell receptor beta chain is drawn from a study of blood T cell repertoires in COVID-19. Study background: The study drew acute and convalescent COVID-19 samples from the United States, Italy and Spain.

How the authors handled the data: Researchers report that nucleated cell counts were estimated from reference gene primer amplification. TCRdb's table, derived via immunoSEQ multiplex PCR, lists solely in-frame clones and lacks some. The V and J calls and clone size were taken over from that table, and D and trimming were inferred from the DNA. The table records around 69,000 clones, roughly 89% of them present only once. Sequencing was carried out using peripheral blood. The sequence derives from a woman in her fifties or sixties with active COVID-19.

CDR3 region: CASSPLKSGTHEQYF. The CDR3 bases are TGTGCCAGCTCGCCTTTAAAAAGCGGGACTCACGAGCAGTACTTC. The genes are TRBV5-6 and TRBJ2-7; 7 nucleotides align to TRBD2. The CDR3 loop spans 15 amino acids. Germline CDR1 and CDR2: SGHDT and YYEEEE. The ends lost 7 bases at V and 5 bases at J; junction bases unmatched: 15.